These 18 T cell receptor beta chains were sequenced from one sample in a study of T cell responses to AZD1222 COVID-19 vaccine. Clones were read by immunoSEQ multiplex PCR, and TCRdb kept only the in-frame ones, dropping some. This sample yields 80,000 to 100,000 clones, of which 85% to 95% are seen a single time; approximately 11% belongs to the top ten. The sample here was peripheral blood, taken on day 0 of AZD1222 vaccination. The receptors were gathered from an adult in good health.

The CDR3 DNA is TGTGCCAGCAGCTTCGGGGACTACTCTGGAAACACCATATATTTT. The encoded protein is CASSFGDYSGNTIYF. J is TRBJ1-3 and V is TRBV5-6, with D possibly matching TRBD1 (5 bases). The CDR3 runs to 15 residues. The V gene lost 2 bases and the J gene lost 0 bases, with 9 bases spanning the gap. Germline V gene lookup returns CDR1 SGHDT and CDR2 YYEEEE.

The chain carries TRBV7-2 and TRBJ1-1; TRBD1 is a possible D gene (6 bases). CDR3 length: 14 amino acids. Per germline, CDR1 SGHTA and CDR2 FQGNSA. V was shortened by 5 bases and J by 4 bases, with 14 bases between the two germline ends. CDR3 DNA: TGTGCCAGCAGCCCTAGGGGGTATGCCACTGAAGCTTTCTTT. It yields the protein CASSPRGYATEAFF.

The chain combines TRBV6-2 or TRBV6-3 with TRBJ1-5; tentative D call: TRBD1 (5 bases). The germline V gene has CDR1 MNHEY and CDR2 SVGEGT. V was trimmed by 2 bases and J by 6 bases, leaving 23 bases between them. The length of the CDR3 is 18 residues. The CDR3: CASSYNRGEASPRQPQHF. The CDR3 DNA is TGTGCCAGCAGTTACAATCGGGGGGAAGCCTCCCCCCGTCAGCCCCAGCATTTT.

Remarks on this clone: The same CDR3 also results from other DNA sequences found in this sample. The gene calls are TRBV5-1 and TRBJ1-5, with 8 bases aligning to TRBD1. This CDR3 has 14 amino acids. Germline lookup yields CDR1 SGHRS and CDR2 YFSETQ. Trimming cost V 4 bases and J 7 bases; bases outside gene matches: 7. The CDR3 coding sequence is TGCGCCAGCAGCCCCGGACAGGGTGGCCAGCCCCAGCATTTT. Amino acid sequence: CASSPGQGGQPQHF.

The chain has TRBV5-8 and TRBJ2-1, with 10 bases lining up with TRBD2. The germline gives CDR1 SGHTS, CDR2 YDEGEE. This CDR3 has 16 residues. The V segment lost 4 bases and the J segment 4 bases; nucleotides outside the gene matches: 8. CDR3 DNA: TGTGCCAGCAGCCTAACGTCTAGCGGGGGTTACAATGAGCAGTTCTTC. Residues: CASSLTSSGGYNEQFF.

The genes are TRBV11-2 and TRBJ2-7, with 12 bases that match TRBD2. Trimming at V came to 5 bases and at J to 3 bases, leaving 5 bases not matched to a gene. The V gene's germline CDR1 is SGHAT and CDR2 FQNNGV. The CDR3 extends over 15 amino acids. CDR3 amino acids: CASSLRLAGVYEQYF. The CDR3 DNA is TGTGCCAGCAGCCTGAGACTAGCGGGGGTCTACGAGCAGTACTTC.

CDR3 DNA: TGTGCCACCAGCAGAGATCAGCGGGACACTGAAGCTTTCTTT. It yields the protein CATSRDQRDTEAFF. This chain links TRBV15 with TRBJ1-1; D is undetermined. V lost 0 bases to trimming and J lost 3 bases, with 8 bases between them. Germline V lookup: CDR1 LNHNV, CDR2 YYDKDF (reference sequence). CDR3 size: 14 residues.

The DNA for the CDR3 is TGTGCCAGCAGTGAAAAGGGTTACAATTCACCCCTCCACTTT. Its protein product is CASSEKGYNSPLHF. This chain links TRBV2 with TRBJ1-6; unclear D gene. Germline-derived CDR1 and CDR2 are SNHLY and FYNNEI. Trimming cost V 2 bases and J 7 bases, with 9 bases left between them. The CDR3 sequence is 14 residues long.

The CDR3 DNA is TGTGCCACCACCTATTCTCATTCCCCAGAGACCCAGTACTTC. Protein: CATTYSHSPETQYF. The rearrangement links TRBV24-1 to TRBJ2-5; D uncertain. The CDR3 covers 14 residues. The germline gives CDR1 KGHDR, CDR2 SFDVKD. V was pared by 8 bases and J by 4 bases, with 16 bases between.

The chain is built from TRBV30 and TRBJ1-4; D might be TRBD1 (5 bases). Trimming removed 4 bases at V and 7 bases at J, with 13 bases between. The CDR3 is 13 amino acids. Germline loops: CDR1 GTSNPN, CDR2 SVGIG (reference sequence). CDR3 region: CAWMGPTFEKLFF. The CDR3 DNA reads TGTGCCTGGATGGGACCGACTTTTGAAAAACTGTTTTTT.

The V and J genes are TRBV11-3 and TRBJ1-2, with 8 bases aligning to TRBD1. Germline lookup yields CDR1 SGHNT and CDR2 YENEEA. After removal of 5 bases from V and 5 bases from J, the junction contained 4 bases not matched to a gene. The CDR3 spans 13 residues. The DNA of the CDR3 is TGTGCCAGCAGCCTCCGGGACAGGTATGGCTACACCTTC. This encodes CASSLRDRYGYTF.

The genes are TRBV9 and TRBJ2-7; 11 nucleotides agree with TRBD2. V shed 0 bases, J shed 5 bases, and the junction held 7 bases outside the gene matches. From germline, CDR1 is SGDLS and CDR2 YYNGEE. This CDR3 region has 16 residues. The CDR3 DNA follows: TGTGCCAGCAGCGTAGGCACTAGCGGGGGCTTCGACGAGCAGTACTTC. It is translated as CASSVGTSGGFDEQYF.

CDR3 residues: CASSLNFLGGVRTDTQYF. The CDR3 coding sequence is TGTGCCAGCAGCTTAAATTTTTTAGGGGGCGTACGGACAGATACGCAGTATTTT. V and J are TRBV7-8 and TRBJ2-3; 7 bases are a match to TRBD1. In germline, CDR1 is SGHVS, CDR2 FQNEAQ. The CDR3 has 18 amino acids. V gave up 2 bases and J gave up 3 bases; unmatched junction bases: 14.

The chain combines TRBV23-1 with TRBJ2-7; D is uncertain. TRBV23-1 is noted as an ORF with a role that remains uncertain. The CDR3 loop spans 19 amino acids. With 4 bases removed from V and 3 bases from J, the gap between germline ends came to 28 bases. The CDR3 reads CASSPQQEKKLLKNYEQYF. The DNA for the CDR3 is TGCGCCAGCAGTCCCCAGCAGGAAAAAAAACTTTTAAAAAACTACGAGCAGTACTTC.

The chain couples TRBV24-1 to TRBJ1-3; D unresolved. Germline assignment: CDR1 KGHDR and CDR2 SFDVKD. V lost 9 bases and J 0 bases, leaving 20 bases between the germline ends. This CDR3 has 17 amino acids. The CDR3 reads CATPGLAGESSGNTIYF. In DNA, the CDR3 is TGTGCCACCCCCGGGTTGGCGGGCGAAAGCTCTGGAAACACCATATATTTT.

V usage is TRBV5-1 and J usage is TRBJ2-7; D not certain. V gave up 0 bases and J gave up 5 bases, with 12 bases separating them. Looked up from germline, CDR1 is SGHRS and CDR2 is YFSETQ. The CDR3 is made up of 14 amino acids. The CDR3 DNA reads TGCGCCAGCAGCTTGGGACGTAAACCCCACGAGCAGTACTTC. As protein: CASSLGRKPHEQYF.

J is TRBJ2-5 and V is TRBV5-1, with TRBD2 identical over 9 bases. The CDR3 consists of 15 residues. Germline trimming cut 5 bases from V and 2 bases from J; bases unmatched to any gene: 7. From germline, CDR1 is SGHRS and CDR2 YFSETQ. The DNA of the CDR3 is TGCGCCAGCAGTCCCGGGACTAGCACACAAGAGACCCAGTACTTC. This sequence encodes CASSPGTSTQETQYF.

V usage is TRBV19 and J usage is TRBJ2-6; TRBD2 agrees at 8 bases. Germline CDR1 reads LNHDA; CDR2 reads SQIVND (reference sequence). The CDR3 totals 15 residues. V shed 8 bases, J shed 3 bases, and the junction held 6 bases outside the gene matches. CDR3 amino acids: CASSSGRVGANVLTF. In nucleotides, the CDR3 is TGTGCCAGTTCCAGCGGGAGAGTTGGGGCCAACGTCCTGACTTTC.